The TCR beta chain described here comes from a study of CD4+ T cells in melanoma. General study findings and limits: CD8+ T cell, macrophage and B cell function reportedly correlated with neoantigen-specific CD4+ T cells. In melanoma, neoantigen-specific CD4+ T cells reportedly differed in differentiation state.

CDR3 size: 13 residues. Trimming removed 7 bases at V and 1 base at J, with 10 bases between. Germline CDR1 ENHRY, CDR2 SYGVKD. The repertoire was sequenced with immunoSEQ multiplex PCR; TCRdb's copy has only in-frame clones and lacks some. This sample yields some 16,000 clones, of which approximately 76% are seen a single time; less than 15% belongs to the top ten. Note on this clone: What it binds is unknown.

The J gene is TRBJ1-1, the V gene TRBV10-3; TRBD1 might be the D (5 bases). Material for sequencing was cells from a culture (not recorded whether cultured in vitro). The origin of this receptor is a human donor with melanoma. In nucleotides, the CDR3 is TGTGCCATCACCCGACAGAAGAACACTGAAGCTTTCTTT. This sequence encodes CAITRQKNTEAFF.